Here is one TCR beta chain with its context. Its target is not known. A sample-barcoded 5' primer and a J-beta primer mix were used in a second PCR of about 7 to 12 cycles. Each CDR3 protein gets one entry after TCRdb re-called the 5' RACE reads with MiXCR. The sample lists roughly 930,000 distinct CDR3 sequences, roughly 50% seen once, with roughly 12% in the top ten. This sample is drawn from a study of blood T cells in healthy people across ages. Study findings and constraints: Investigators viewed diversity estimates from one million T cells as underestimates, the study reported. Unsorted PBMCs blocked a conclusive comparison of naive and antigen-experienced cells. While age rose, TCR beta diversity per million T cells dropped in a roughly linear way.

The CDR3 is made up of 14 amino acids. V lost 0 bases and J 5 bases, leaving 9 bases between the germline ends. Germline-derived CDR1 and CDR2 are SGHRS and YFSETQ. The chain recombines TRBV5-1 with TRBJ2-1; tentative D call: TRBD1 (6 bases). The sequencing input was blood. The sequence derives from a man aged 25 to 45 in good health. As DNA, the CDR3 is TGCGCCAGCAGCTTGGTGACAGGTCACAATGAGCAGTTCTTC. Its protein product is CASSLVTGHNEQFF.